This T cell receptor beta chain was obtained from a study of Graves' ophthalmopathy and Graves' hyperthyroidism. RNA transcripts yielded amplified TCR beta CDR3 regions. Amplification began with first-round RT-PCR using HTBI primers, then second-round multiplex PCR was performed. TCRdb re-called the multiplex PCR reads through MiXCR, storing one row per CDR3 protein. The profile shows roughly 1.1 million distinct CDR3 sequences, about two fifths of them singletons. In its sample, this clonotype was seen many times. This CDR3 comprises 13 residues. V shed 7 bases and J 3 bases; nucleotides not matched to a gene: 2. Germline V lookup: CDR1 SNHLY, CDR2 FYNNEI.

The receptor comes from an adult man with Graves' hyperthyroidism. The sequencing sample was made of peripheral blood or thyroid tissue (not recorded which). This rearrangement joins TRBV2 to TRBJ2-2, with TRBD2 identical over 7 bases. The CDR3 reads CASKLAHTGELFF. DNA for the CDR3: TGTGCCAGCAAACTAGCGCACACCGGGGAGCTGTTTTTT.